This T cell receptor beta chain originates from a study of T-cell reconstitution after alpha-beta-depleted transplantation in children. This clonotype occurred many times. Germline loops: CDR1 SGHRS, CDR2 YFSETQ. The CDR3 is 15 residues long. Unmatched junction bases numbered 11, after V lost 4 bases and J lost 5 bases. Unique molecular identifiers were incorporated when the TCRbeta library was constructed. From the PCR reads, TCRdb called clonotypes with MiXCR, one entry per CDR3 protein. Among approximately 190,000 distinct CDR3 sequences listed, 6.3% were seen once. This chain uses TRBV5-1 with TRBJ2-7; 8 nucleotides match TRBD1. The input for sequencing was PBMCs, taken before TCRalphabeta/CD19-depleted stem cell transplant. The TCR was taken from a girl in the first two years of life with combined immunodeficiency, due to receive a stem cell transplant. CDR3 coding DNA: TGCGCCAGCAGCCACGGGACAGGAAGGAGCGACGAGCAGTACTTC. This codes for CASSHGTGRSDEQYF.